The 13 T cell receptor beta chains in this list originate from one sample, sequenced in a study of neoadjuvant anti-PD-1 for oral cavity cancer. The repertoire was sequenced with immunoSEQ multiplex PCR; TCRdb's copy has only in-frame clones and lacks some. The sample has tens of thousands of clones, around 80% seen once. The source was PBMCs, collected before nivolumab (anti-PD-1) treatment. Receptors were obtained from a person aged 35-79 years with oral cavity squamous cell carcinoma.

This clone was picked up one time. The chain is built from TRBV7-3 and TRBJ2-1; D might be TRBD2 (6 bases). Germline V gene lookup returns CDR1 SGHTA and CDR2 FQGTGA. V shed 2 bases and J shed 5 bases, with 13 bases lying between them. CDR3 length: 15 residues. CDR3: CASSLAGRPHNEQFF. The CDR3 bases are TGTGCCAGCAGCTTAGCAGGGAGGCCTCACAATGAGCAGTTCTTC.

The chain joins TRBV14 to TRBJ2-7, with TRBD1 matching 11 bases. The CDR3 runs 16 residues. CDR1 SGHDN and CDR2 FVKESK come from the germline V gene. Trimming at V came to 4 bases and at J to 7 bases, leaving 12 bases not matched to a gene. The DNA for the CDR3 is TGTGCCAGCAGCCTTAGGGTCGGACAGGGGGCGGGAGAGCAGTACTTC. Residues: CASSLRVGQGAGEQYF.

The CDR3 here is CASSQSLAGGPETQYF. The CDR3 nucleotides are TGTGCCAGCAGCCAGTCACTAGCGGGGGGTCCGGAGACCCAGTACTTC. The J gene is TRBJ2-5, the V gene TRBV7-8; 12 nucleotides line up with TRBD2. The V gene's germline CDR1 is SGHVS and CDR2 FQNEAQ. The junction had 9 bases not matched to a gene; V was cut back by 5 bases and J by 5 bases. The CDR3 is 16 amino acids.

The rearrangement links TRBV18 to TRBJ2-7, with 7 bases fitting TRBD1. Trimming took 4 bases from V and 7 from J; bases not matched to a gene: 10. The CDR3 extends over 14 amino acids. Germline CDR1 is KGHSH and CDR2 is LQKENI. The CDR3 nucleotides are TGTGCCAGCTCACGGGGGACAGTTACTAAGGAGCAGTACTTC. Its translation: CASSRGTVTKEQYF.

This chain links TRBV11-2 with TRBJ1-4, with a possible D match to TRBD1 (5 bases). The CDR3 is 15 residues long. Germline V gene lookup returns CDR1 SGHAT and CDR2 FQNNGV. The germline V and J ends were trimmed by 5 bases and 5 bases, with 15 bases remaining between them. CDR3 amino acids: CASSPEGAPNEKLFF. The CDR3 DNA follows: TGTGCCAGCAGCCCGGAAGGGGCGCCCAATGAAAAACTGTTTTTT.

The chain recombines TRBV19 with TRBJ1-1; D not resolved. Looked up from germline, CDR1 is LNHDA and CDR2 is SQIVND (reference sequence). The CDR3 extends over 15 amino acids. V lost 5 bases to trimming and J lost 2 bases, with 15 bases between them. In nucleotides, the CDR3 is TGTGCCAGTAGTTCGCGGACTGAAATTAACACTGAAGCTTTCTTT. Translated: CASSSRTEINTEAFF.

The J gene is TRBJ2-7, the V gene TRBV29-1; 9 nucleotides align to TRBD1. The CDR3 sequence is 14 residues long. Germline V gives CDR1 SQVTM, CDR2 ANQGSEA. V was clipped by 1 base and J by 2 bases; unmatched bases: 3. The CDR3 sequence is CSVEGTGEPYEQYF. CDR3 sequence (DNA): TGCAGCGTTGAAGGGACAGGGGAACCCTACGAGCAGTACTTC.

This clone was seen more than once but under ten times. This CDR3 is CASSLPGAGYTF. The DNA for the CDR3 is TGTGCCAGCAGCTTGCCCGGGGCTGGCTACACCTTC. The chain links TRBV5-6 to TRBJ1-2, with D possibly being TRBD1 (5 bases). Germline CDR1 and CDR2: SGHDT and YYEEEE. Trimming took off 1 base at V and 7 bases at J, with 8 bases between the two ends. This CDR3 region has 12 residues.

The chain joins TRBV11-2 to TRBJ2-1, with TRBD2 matching over 7 bases. With V trimmed by 3 bases and J by 9 bases, 5 bases remained unmatched. This CDR3 is 13 amino acids long. Germline V lookup: CDR1 SGHAT, CDR2 FQNNGV. CDR3 bases: TGTGCCAGCAGCTTGGCGGGGGTTGGTGAGCAGTTCTTC. Its protein is CASSLAGVGEQFF.

This clone was counted once. V and J are TRBV5-1 and TRBJ1-1, with D tentatively TRBD1 (6 bases). Per germline, CDR1 SGHRS and CDR2 YFSETQ. The CDR3 contains 16 residues. V lost 3 bases and J lost 8, with 23 bases in between. DNA for the CDR3: TGCGCCAGCAGCTGGCGGATCTTGGGGGCTTCCGGGGAAGCTTTCTTT. It codes for CASSWRILGASGEAFF.

As concerns this clone: A read error may account for a junction end that differs from germline. The chain is built from TRBV6-1 and TRBJ2-3, with 8 bases matching TRBD2. The germline CDR1 and CDR2 sequences are MNHNS and SASEGT. The CDR3 runs to 15 residues. CDR3 residues: CASREAGALGDTQYF. CDR3 DNA: TGTGCCAGCAGAGAAGCGGGAGCCCTCGGGGATACGCAGTATTTT.

The chain is built from TRBV27 and TRBJ1-1; the D gene is possibly TRBD1 (5 bases). The ends were cut back, 3 bases at V and 5 bases at J, with 13 bases in the middle. CDR3 length equals 14 residues. Germline CDR1 and CDR2: MNHEY and SMNVEV (reference sequence). DNA for the CDR3: TGTGCCAGCAGTTTCCGGGGCTTGGGGACTGAAGCTTTCTTT. Encoded protein: CASSFRGLGTEAFF.

V gene TRBV7-7 combines with J gene TRBJ2-2; 11 bases are shared with TRBD1. Per germline, CDR1 SSHAT and CDR2 FNYEAQ (reference sequence). CDR3 length: 15 amino acids. After removal of 5 bases from V and 4 bases from J, the junction contained 3 bases not matched to a gene. The CDR3: CASSPGTGGTGELFF. The CDR3 coding sequence is TGTGCCAGCAGCCCCGGGACAGGGGGCACCGGGGAGCTGTTTTTT.